This T cell receptor (beta chain) derives from a study of cytomegalovirus exposure and HLA in healthy donors (dated by TCRdb to 2015 to 2018). About the study as a whole: In an earlier analysis of under 750 of the donors, 276 Gb of sequence data and about 110 million unique TCR beta sequences from about 179 million T cells were reported. All discovery cohort repertoires had been generated using a single sequencing platform. A later analysis re-analyzed previously published TCR beta repertoires from 550 to 700 donors and added high-resolution HLA genotyping to study TCR occurrence patterns. To decide whether each TCR beta V gene segment behaved as functional or pseudogenic, an earlier analysis of some 600 of the donors relied on high-throughput TCR beta sequencing. A separate validation cohort of 100 to 150 different subjects was used in addition to the roughly 720-subject first cohort. The study was designed to test whether signatures of past pathogen exposure could be identified by cataloging public T cell receptors. To predict cytomegalovirus infection status, the study brought together high-throughput TCR immunosequencing, statistical association of individual TCRs with disease status, and machine learning. Typing coverage varied by locus: 629-630 donors for A, B, C, DRB1 and DQB1; approximately 560 for DQA1; approximately 570 for DPA1; some 470 for DPB1. Donor age, sex, ethnicity and CMV serostatus were collected together with the repertoire data. The T cell repertoires of several hundred subjects were profiled by immunosequencing and related to cytomegalovirus serostatus. Of the roughly 390 genotyped donors, 75% to 85% were placed in the genetic ancestry cluster associated with self-reported Caucasian donors. On average, around 240,000 unique TCR beta nucleotide sequences were sequenced per donor among 398 genotyped donors of the cohort, with roughly 18% of those sequences being non-productive. An early release covering roughly 600 HLA-typed donors comprised around 300 gigabases of sequencing data and 85 million or so unique TCR sequences. About five DR-DQ haplotypes were treated as single units for association and clustering because of strong linkage in the cohort. A later genetic analysis took genome-wide SNP genotypes for about 55% of the 666 donors and used that subset as a discovery cohort. HLA typing covered class I and class II loci at four-digit resolution. Rather than using new phenotypic data, the later analysis identified candidate immune exposures from TCR beta sequences and from how often those sequences occurred across donors. General findings and caveats noted by the study authors: Immune exposure information for the cohort was limited to CMV serostatus. Roughly uniform sequencing depth across donors was assumed in presence/absence analyses, although this assumption may not hold. In a later analysis, around 15,000 TCR beta sequences were associated with specific HLA alleles at a false discovery rate of 0.05. In an earlier analysis of more than 500 of the donors, most TCR beta V segments appeared in productive rearrangements about 87% or about 30% of the time, broadly matching IMGT annotations. In a later analysis, the rate of TCR association differed among HLA loci, with DRB1 alleles having the most associated TCRs and HLA-C alleles having the fewest. In a later analysis, most CMV-associated TCR beta chains were found to appear HLA-restricted, with HLA associations seemingly driven largely by CMV exposure. The cohort was sequenced for TCR beta chains only, and without alpha or paired-chain data the features that could be detected were limited. The study gave a list of some 150 TCR beta chains associated with cytomegalovirus. Because HLA typing was unavailable for some donors at each locus, only the typed subset was used in association tests. A further reported finding was that TCR beta sequences accurately predicted the HLA-A and HLA-B alleles for most subjects in the first cohort. Because counts were too low, about 15 rarely observed V segments, including chromosome 9 orphons, were left out of the earlier analysis of 587 of the donors. Most TCR sequences were seen in very few donors, while some public TCRs were found in many individuals. A few of the identified cytomegalovirus-associated TCR beta chains were confirmed in vitro to be specific for cytomegalovirus antigens. The classifier was reported to diagnose cytomegalovirus status with high specificity and sensitivity in both the original cohort and the validation cohort. Several of the top co-occurrence clusters appeared to be linked to parvovirus B19, influenza, CMV and Epstein-Barr virus, according to a later analysis. Correlated functional status among segregating V segments might be attributable to linkage disequilibrium, but an unknown experimental factor could not be ruled out. The sequencing pipeline was judged likely to have produced a cluster of highly shared sequence variants as a technical artifact. Strong co-occurrence of HLA alleles, especially DR and DQ, made assigning TCR associations to individual alleles difficult. Some IMGT-functional V segments, including TRBV6-2 and TRBV6-3, could not be told apart with the 87-base-pair reads, so those segments were excluded. Compared with equally common non-associated chains, HLA-associated TCR beta chains in a later analysis were more clonally expanded and had lower generation probabilities. The authors suggested that the approach could potentially be generalized to other disease states and immunological phenotypes. In a later genetic analysis, fewer N-insertions in productive TCRs were reported among donors in an Asian-associated ancestry cluster than the approximately 710-donor mean. An association between a missense DCLRE1C variant and V-gene and J-gene trimming of TCR beta chains was found in a later genetic analysis and replicated in an independent cohort.

The cohort was made up of about 610 healthy bone marrow donors. At the time of sampling, every cohort member was nominally healthy, though immune exposures that went unrecorded were likely present. The donor tested CMV seronegative, placing the donor among the 350 or so seronegative members of the cohort. Each donor provided a peripheral blood sample, and peripheral blood mononuclear cells were used for TCR beta sequencing. Genomic DNA extraction from the blood cell samples was performed with the Qiagen DNeasy Blood Extraction Kit. Inclusive of the bounding cysteine and phenylalanine, the CDR3 is 15 residues long. Only the CDR3 DNA is retained, 45 bases long and in frame from the first base. Per the germline V gene (reference sequence), MNHNY is the CDR1 and SVGAGI is the CDR2. V is trimmed back by 6 bases and J by 4 bases, and the junction contains 9 bases that no gene match accounts for. A note on this clone: Its antigen remains undetermined. Qualities for individual bases were not recorded, and no much larger clone is one base off.

Library preparation was by the immunoSEQ multiplex PCR assay. For the multiplex PCR, a mixture combining 60 forward primers for TCR Vbeta segments and 13 reverse primers for TCR Jbeta segments was used. The CDR3 region of rearranged TCR beta genes was amplified from genomic DNA with a multiplex PCR assay. The Illumina HiSeq System was used to sequence the amplified TCR beta libraries as 87-base-pair reads. Turning to the authors' computational methods: A later analysis tallied 75 million to 95 million unique TCR beta chains across the 666 repertoires, and around 9.9 million of those chains were shared by two or more donors. Raw reads were error-corrected and collapsed into unique sequences with a nearest-neighbor algorithm that merged closely related sequences to remove PCR and sequencing errors. Alignment of CDR3 sequences to IMGT reference sequences was used to assign V, D and J gene segments. For a sequence to be retained, a match of at least six nucleotides was required to both a V gene segment and a J gene segment. Rearrangements were called productive when the CDR3 lacked stop codons and stayed in frame with V and J; all others were non-productive. Following IMGT convention, CDR3 was defined as the stretch from the second conserved V-encoded cysteine up to the conserved J-encoded phenylalanine. Sequences without an unambiguous match to a single V gene segment were excluded from the earlier analysis of a few hundred of the donors. An earlier analysis of a few hundred of the donors classified V segments as functional when productive rearrangements were above 56.7% and as segregating when the standard deviation between donors was above 5%. A statistical classification framework was developed to diagnose cytomegalovirus status using the catalog of TCR beta chain sequences. A later analysis assigned V and J genes by comparing TCR nucleotide sequences with IMGT/GENE-DB human TR gene sequences. In a later analysis, CDR3 sequences and most-parsimonious VDJ recombination scenarios were assigned using the TCRdist pipeline. In a later analysis, every TCR beta chain was defined by the combination of its CDR3 amino acid sequence and its V-gene family, and reads without a unique V-gene family were dropped. As a way to deal with suspected cross-contamination and a sequencing artifact, a later analysis dropped 640 or so nucleotide sequences that were highly shared and had low generation probability. In a later analysis, a clonal expansion index for each public chain was calculated from normalized within-repertoire ranks of inferred template counts. In a later analysis, generation probabilities were computed using a VDJ recombination model fitted to out-of-frame rearrangements, and the results were checked against IGoR. Hypergeometric tests were used in a later analysis to score TCR-TCR, TCR-HLA and TCR-CMV co-occurrence, with a repertoire-size bias correction applied to the TCR pairs. In a later analysis, false discovery rates were estimated by permuting HLA or CMV assignments 20 times. A later analysis grouped co-occurring TCRs with DBSCAN, adding TCRdist sequence similarity when clustering within HLA-allele-positive subsets. Repertoires with fewer than 30,000 or more than 120,000 public chains, plus five repertoires with anomalous nucleotide sharing, were excluded from co-occurrence clustering. TCRdb re-hosts the immuneACCESS table, in-frame sequences only. Its copies lack some clones; in the studies checked, an unresolved V gene accounts for under half of them, and the cause for the rest is not known. The V and J calls and clone size were taken over from that table, and D and trimming were inferred from the DNA. The sample has under 150,000 clones on record, 80% of them singletons. The ten biggest clones cover more than 2.5% of the sample.

Recombination linked TRBV6-6 to TRBJ2-1, with 7 bases aligning to TRBD2. The TCR was taken from a male donor in good health and CMV-seronegative. Material: PBMCs. This receptor carries the CDR3 CASSPGAGRYNEQFF. Here is the DNA: TGTGCCAGCAGCCCGGGAGCGGGAAGGTACAATGAGCAGTTCTTC.